This T cell receptor (beta chain) was captured in a study of blood T cell repertoires in COVID-19 (dated by TCRdb to the early 2020s). For context, the study as a whole: The collaborator samples originated in the United States, Italy and Spain and spanned the acute and convalescent phases of COVID-19. The prospective study material was composed of cDNA or gDNA derived from T cells, B-cell-depleted T cells, or PBMCs. Subjects who had been exposed to COVID-19, were actively infected with it, or had recovered from it provided the deeply sampled blood TCRbeta repertoires that made up the dataset. The repertoires were released in a freely available public database intended as a resource for research on the immune response to SARS-CoV-2. The samples were drawn from two sources: the first 160 participants of the ongoing ImmuneRACE study, and 950 to 1,500 subjects contributed by 6 global collaborators. The sample metadata nearly always contained a de-identified subject ID, COVID-19 status, age in years and sex. Where available, HLA class I and class II types were taken from metadata supplied by the sample provider and were not determined by assay-based typing.

The immunoSEQ Assay, a bias-controlled multiplex PCR, was used to amplify TCRbeta CDR3 regions from genomic DNA. The paper's data handling went like this. Within the assay, amplification of reference gene primers was used to estimate how many nucleated cells each sample contained. To quantify the absolute abundance of each unique TCRbeta CDR3 rearrangement, sequence reads were collapsed and filtered. For each sample, productive Simpson clonality was calculated by taking the square root of Simpson's diversity index across productive rearrangements. TCRdb provides this immuneACCESS table in a form limited to in-frame rearrangements. Some clones are lacking; in checked studies, under half of them reflect an unresolved V gene, and why the rest are absent is not known. V and J calls and clone size come straight from that table; D and trimming were deduced from the DNA. This sample holds under 200,000 clones; approximately 91% were observed only once. Of the sample, around 2.1% is held by the ten largest clones.

Worth noting for this clone: Its recognized antigen is unknown. Base-call qualities are not available, and no considerably larger clone is one nucleotide away.

Collaborating institutions collected whole blood in K2EDTA tubes following their own protocols. For TCRbeta analysis, collaborators shipped samples as frozen whole blood, isolated PBMCs, or DNA extracted from either of those sample types. CDR3 length: 13 amino acids, cysteine to phenylalanine. Only the CDR3 DNA stays, 39 bases, in frame from base 1. V trim: 5 bases; J trim: 0 bases; unmatched bases: 2. The CDR1 and CDR2 encoded by the germline V gene are SQVTM and ANQGSEA. Study-level results and caveats: How much clinical and demographic metadata was included differed by source and by participant, and the metadata was provided uncurated.

The sequencing sample was made of peripheral blood. The sequence joins TRBV29-1 to TRBJ1-2, with TRBD1 identical over 8 junction bases. The sequence was obtained from a man aged 18 to 29 with acute or convalescent COVID-19. CDR3 region: CSVKDRANYGYTF. The DNA is TGCAGCGTTAAGGACAGGGCTAACTATGGCTACACCTTC.